This TCR beta chain was sequenced in a study of T-cell reconstitution after alpha-beta-depleted transplantation in children. General study findings and limits: Surviving recipient T cells and thymic progenitors accounted for the high day-60 TCRbeta diversity observed in some patients. Counts and diversity of T cells one year after transplant came mostly from newly produced T cells. Expanded clones from the graft, numbering several hundred, reportedly supplied alpha-beta T cells about two months after transplant.

The authors prepared the TCRbeta library with unique molecular identifiers. TCRdb ran MiXCR on the PCR reads and lists one entry per CDR3 protein. This table has 530,000 or so distinct CDR3 sequences, over 25% appearing once. Trimming removed 0 bases from V and 0 bases from J; junction bases left unmatched: 6. The CDR3 runs 17 residues. Germline V gene sequence: CDR1 SGHRS, CDR2 YFSETQ. As for this clonotype: Its antigen is still unknown.

The receptor comes from a boy under three years old with Wiskott-Aldrich syndrome, due to receive a stem cell transplant. The sample consisted of PBMCs, taken before TCRalphabeta/CD19-depleted stem cell transplant. This sequence joins TRBV5-1 and TRBJ2-4; 7 nucleotides align to TRBD2. The CDR3 protein is CASSLDGGLLAKNIQYF. As DNA, the CDR3 is TGCGCCAGCAGCTTGGACGGGGGACTACTAGCCAAAAACATTCAGTACTTC. Full variable domain (outside the CDR3, taken from reference TRBV5-1 and TRBJ2-4): KAGVTQTPRYLIKTRGQQVTLSCSPISGHRSVSWYQQTPGQGLQFLFEYFSETQRNKGNFPGRFSGRQFSNSRSEMNVSTLELGDSALYLCASSLDGGLLAKNIQYFGAGTRLSVL.